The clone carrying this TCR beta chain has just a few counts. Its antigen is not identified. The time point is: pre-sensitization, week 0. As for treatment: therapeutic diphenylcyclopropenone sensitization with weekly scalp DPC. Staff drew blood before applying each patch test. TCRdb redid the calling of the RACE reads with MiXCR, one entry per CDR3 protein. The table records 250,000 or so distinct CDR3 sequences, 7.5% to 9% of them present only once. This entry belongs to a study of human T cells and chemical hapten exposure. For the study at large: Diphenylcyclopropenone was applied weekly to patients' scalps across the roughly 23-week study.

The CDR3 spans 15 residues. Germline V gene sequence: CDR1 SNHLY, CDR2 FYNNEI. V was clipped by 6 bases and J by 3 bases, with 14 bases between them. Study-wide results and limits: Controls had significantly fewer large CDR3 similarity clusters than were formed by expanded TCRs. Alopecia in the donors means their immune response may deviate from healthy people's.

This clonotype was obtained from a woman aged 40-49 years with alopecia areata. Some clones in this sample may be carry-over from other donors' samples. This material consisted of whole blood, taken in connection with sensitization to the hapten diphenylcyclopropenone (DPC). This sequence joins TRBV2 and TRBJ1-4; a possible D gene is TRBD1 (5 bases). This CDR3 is CASSADAGPNEKLFF. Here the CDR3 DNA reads TGTGCCAGCAGCGCCGACGCGGGACCTAATGAAAAACTGTTTTTT.